This TCR beta chain was recovered during a study of monozygotic twins with cystic fibrosis. Some clones are missing from TCRdb's copy, which holds only in-frame ones; the method was immunoSEQ multiplex PCR. The table records roughly 25,000 clones, approximately 96% of them present only once. For this clone: Its specificity is unknown.

The study, taken as a whole, reports: Monozygotic CF twins shared more identical nucleotide clonotypes than unrelated patients. Clonality was generally low (median roughly 0.0095), higher in the most severe patients.

Germline values: CDR1 SGDLS, CDR2 YYNGEE. This CDR3 comprises 14 residues. The junction had 6 bases not matched to a gene; V was cut back by 6 bases and J by 6 bases. The receptor comes from a girl under 10 years old with cystic fibrosis. The gene calls are TRBV9 and TRBJ2-3; 11 nucleotides match TRBD2. The source material was blood. For the CDR3, the DNA is TGTGCCAGCAACCTAGCGGGAGGATTGGATACGCAGTATTTT. Protein: CASNLAGGLDTQYF.